The T cell receptor beta chain under discussion was sequenced for a study of CD8+ T cells in alopecia areata (dated by TCRdb to 2016 to 2018). With regard to the full study: Treated patients were enrolled in an open-label pilot trial of oral tofacitinib at 5 to 10 mg twice daily for moderate-to-severe alopecia areata. Biopsies were taken from tofacitinib-treated patients at baseline and at 4 and 24 weeks of treatment, and a later scalp biopsy was taken in several of the tofacitinib-treated patients. In humans, TCRbeta sequencing was performed on scalp tissue and on sorted CD4+ and CD8+ peripheral blood T cells from healthy controls and from patients with patchy or totalis/universalis alopecia areata. Scalp clonality was compared across normal scalp (n=4), patchy alopecia areata scalp (n=8), and alopecia totalis/universalis scalp (n=8). RNA was obtained with the PAXgene miRNA kit for fixed scalp, the miRNeasy kit for PBMCs, and the RNeasy kit for mouse skin. Amplification of TCRbeta CDR3 regions was done by immunoSEQ multiplex PCR using 35 Vbeta forward primers and 13 Jbeta reverse primers. Patients received tofacitinib for 6 to 18 months and were then followed off drug for 6 months to check for delayed response and recurrence. In both human patients and the C3H/HeJ mouse model, the study applied high-throughput TCRbeta sequencing to look at T cell clonal expansion in alopecia areata. The study at large found these results: TCR sequences shared between patients were less clear than in mice, possibly partly because of HLA diversity in the patient population. Resident alphabeta T cells in normal human skin are also sequenced, complicating scalp TCR repertoire analysis, unlike mouse skin dominated by gammadelta T cells. Lesional scalp, especially in alopecia totalis/universalis, showed higher clonality and more expanded CD8+ clones than normal scalp, suggesting antigenic drive.

The time point label, as the study defines it: baseline before oral tofacitinib. Peripheral blood and lesional scalp punch biopsies were obtained from patients with alopecia areata. PBMCs were isolated by density centrifugation and stained for CD3, CD4 and CD8, after which CD4+ and CD8+ T cells were sorted on a FACSAria. The CDR3 starts with the cysteine, ends with the phenylalanine, and has 11 residues. Only CDR3 DNA is held: 33 bases, read in frame from base 1. Looking up the germline V gene yields CDR1 SQVTM and CDR2 ANQGSEA. Trimming takes 4 bases from V and 10 bases from J, and the germline ends sit 11 bases apart. Library prep was done by the immunoSEQ multiplex PCR assay. RNA was extracted from all samples and reverse transcribed into cDNA, which served as template for TCR sequencing. SuperScript III was used for first-strand cDNA synthesis, primed with a 2:1 mix of oligo-dT and random hexamers. A synthetic immune receptor repertoire was used to gauge amplification bias, and whatever bias remained was removed computationally. As for the original processing: After raw reads were preprocessed to remove errors, the CDR3 was defined following IMGT conventions as running from the conserved cysteine to phenylalanine. To get clonality, Shannon entropy was normalized by log2 of the number of productive unique TCRs and the result was subtracted from 1. Whether scalp clones were CD4 or CD8 was inferred by matching scalp TCRbeta sequences against CD4 and CD8 repertoires sorted from blood. TCRdb carries this immuneACCESS record with in-frame sequences only. Its versions omit some clonotypes, under half of them owing to an unresolved V gene in the studies checked, with the rest unexplained. The DNA was the basis for D and trimming; V, J and clone size are from that table. The sample table contains 180,000 or so clones; only one count was recorded for roughly 70% of them. The ten most abundant clones make up over 9.5% of the sample.

To note about this clone: There is no known antigen for this receptor. Nothing much larger sits one base from this clone, and base qualities are not available.

Recombination connected TRBV29-1 to TRBJ2-1; the D gene cannot be resolved reliably. This clonotype was sampled from a human donor with alopecia areata. The sequencing used CD8+ T cells sorted from blood, collected at week 0. The CDR3 is CSVVTAAEQFF. The DNA is as follows: TGCAGCGTTGTTACCGCGGCGGAGCAGTTCTTC.